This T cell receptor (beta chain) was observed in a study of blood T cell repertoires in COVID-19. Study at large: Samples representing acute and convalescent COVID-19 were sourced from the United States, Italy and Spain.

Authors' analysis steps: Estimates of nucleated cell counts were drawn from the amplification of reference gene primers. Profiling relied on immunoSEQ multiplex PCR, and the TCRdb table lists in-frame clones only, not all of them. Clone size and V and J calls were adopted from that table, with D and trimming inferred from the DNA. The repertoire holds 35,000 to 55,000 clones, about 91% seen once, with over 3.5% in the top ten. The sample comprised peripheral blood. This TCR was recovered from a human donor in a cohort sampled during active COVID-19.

CDR3 sequence reads: CASSGGLAGGTYEQYF. The CDR3 bases are TGTGCCAGCAGTGGCGGACTAGCGGGAGGCACCTACGAGCAGTACTTC. The chain uses TRBV6-1 and TRBJ2-7, with TRBD2 matching 14 bases. Germline V gives CDR1 MNHNS, CDR2 SASEGT. The CDR3 spans 16 residues. V shed 4 bases and J 2 bases; nucleotides not matched to a gene: 4.